A single sample is the source of the 27 T cell receptor beta chains below, sequenced in a study of beta chain features in type 1 diabetes. Investigators reverse transcribed all isolated RNA, so they sequenced expressed TCRB transcripts. Data came from immunoSEQ multiplex PCR; TCRdb stores just in-frame clones and leaves some out. The sample carries approximately 84,000 clones, roughly a third recorded once. Sequenced material: stem cell memory CD4+ T cells from blood. The origin of the receptors is a woman between 18 and 29 years old in good health.

The gene calls are TRBV6-6 and TRBJ2-1; TRBD2 aligns across 13 bases. Germline CDR1 reads MNHNY; CDR2 reads SVGAGI (reference sequence). V shed 5 bases, J shed 9 bases, and the junction held 10 bases outside the gene matches. The CDR3 consists of 16 residues. CDR3 bases: TGTGCCAGCAGTCCCCTACTAGCGGGAGGGCGGGGTGAGCAGTTCTTC. It codes for CASSPLLAGGRGEQFF.

The sample holds a few counts of this clone. A junction end diverges from the germline sequence, so it may reflect a read error. The gene calls are TRBV29-1 and TRBJ2-1, with unresolved D. CDR3 length equals 13 residues. The germline gives CDR1 SQVTM, CDR2 ANQGSEA. The CDR3: CSAEPPAANEQFF. The CDR3 DNA sequence: TGCAGCGCTGAACCCCCGGCGGCCAATGAGCAGTTCTTC.

This clone turned up a few times. This chain's CDR3 is CASSPLGAGKETQYF. The CDR3 bases are TGCGCCAGCAGCCCCCTAGGGGCCGGTAAAGAGACCCAGTACTTC. The V and J genes are TRBV4-1 and TRBJ2-5; TRBD1 might be the D (5 bases). The CDR3 is 15 amino acids. Germline CDR1 reads MGHRA; CDR2 reads YSYEKL. Trimming removed 4 bases from V and 3 bases from J, with 15 bases in between.

V is TRBV7-9 and J is TRBJ2-1; TRBD2 matches 13 bases. The CDR3 totals 17 residues. V was clipped by 3 bases and J by 8 bases; unmatched bases: 10. Germline-derived CDR1 and CDR2 are SEHNR and FQNEAQ (reference sequence). CDR3: CASSFPGWTSGGDEQFF. CDR3 sequence (DNA): TGTGCCAGCAGCTTTCCCGGTTGGACTAGCGGGGGTGATGAGCAGTTCTTC.

The chain joins TRBV6-6 to TRBJ2-1; TRBD1 matches at 11 bases. The CDR3 is made up of 16 amino acids. Trimming at V came to 3 bases and at J to 7 bases, leaving 8 bases not matched to a gene. CDR1 is MNHNY, CDR2 SVGAGI, per germline (reference sequence). The CDR3 sequence: CASSYSGTGGKNEQFF. CDR3 nucleotides: TGTGCCAGCAGTTATTCCGGGACAGGGGGTAAGAATGAGCAGTTCTTC.

The chain has TRBV15 and TRBJ2-5; 7 nucleotides line up with TRBD1. CDR3 length equals 14 residues. Per germline, CDR1 LNHNV and CDR2 YYDKDF (reference sequence). V gave up 3 bases and J gave up 3 bases; unmatched junction bases: 4. The CDR3 loop is CATSSITGEETQYF. The CDR3 DNA sequence: TGTGCCACCAGCAGTATTACAGGGGAAGAGACCCAGTACTTC.

The CDR3 region is CAWGLANYGYTF. Here the CDR3 DNA reads TGTGCCTGGGGTCTAGCGAACTATGGCTACACCTTC. The chain has TRBV30 and TRBJ1-2, with unresolved D. The V and J ends lost 5 bases and 2 bases respectively, with 9 bases between them. CDR3 length: 12 residues. CDR1 is GTSNPN and CDR2 is SVGIG in the germline V gene (reference sequence).

The chain uses TRBV19 and TRBJ1-1; 11 bases match TRBD1. Germline values: CDR1 LNHDA, CDR2 SQIVND (reference sequence). This CDR3 comprises 13 residues. V was clipped by 5 bases and J by 9 bases; unmatched bases: 5. The CDR3 region is CASSVGQGAKAFF. The CDR3 DNA is TGTGCCAGTAGTGTCGGACAGGGGGCTAAAGCTTTCTTT. The full variable domain, its missing parts supplied by reference TRBV19 and TRBJ1-1, is DGGITQSPKYLFRKEGQNVTLSCEQNLNHDAMYWYRQDPGQGLRLIYYSQIVNDFQKGDIAEGYSVSREKKESFPLTVTSAQKNPTAFYLCASSVGQGAKAFFGQGTRLTVV.

The rearrangement links TRBV5-4 to TRBJ2-3; 8 bases fit TRBD1. The germline CDR1 and CDR2 sequences are SGHNT and YYREEE (reference sequence). J lost 4 bases, V lost 0 bases, and 4 bases had no gene match. This CDR3 has 15 amino acids. DNA for the CDR3: TGTGCCAGCAGCTTGGCCGGCAGGGGGCCAGATACGCAGTATTTT. Encoded protein: CASSLAGRGPDTQYF.

CDR3 sequence reads: CASSPDRGSYEQYF. For the CDR3, the DNA is TGCGCCAGCAGCCCCGACAGGGGCTCCTACGAGCAGTACTTC. The chain links TRBV5-1 to TRBJ2-7; 8 bases line up with TRBD1. The ends lost 4 bases at V and 0 bases at J; junction bases unmatched: 3. Per the germline V gene, CDR1 is SGHRS and CDR2 is YFSETQ. The CDR3 has 14 amino acids.

This clone occurred a few times. V and J are TRBV7-2 and TRBJ2-3; D possibly corresponds to TRBD2 (6 bases). This CDR3 region has 13 residues. Trimming removed 3 bases at V and 6 bases at J, with 10 bases between. Germline V gene lookup returns CDR1 SGHTA and CDR2 FQGNSA. Here the CDR3 reads CASSFYLADTQYF. Here the CDR3 DNA reads TGTGCCAGCAGCTTCTATCTAGCGGATACGCAGTATTTT.

In its sample, this clone was seen a few times. This chain links TRBV9 with TRBJ2-5; no reliable D call. Trimming removed 0 bases from V and 5 bases from J, with 14 bases in between. This CDR3 region has 15 residues. Germline loops: CDR1 SGDLS, CDR2 YYNGEE. CDR3 bases: TGTGCCAGCAGCGTAGATGAGGTACCCCTGGAGACCCAGTACTTC. Amino acid sequence: CASSVDEVPLETQYF.

As concerns this clone: In the same sample, other DNA sequences code for this CDR3. The genes are TRBV2 and TRBJ1-2; 9 bases fit TRBD1. V lost 6 bases to trimming and J lost 5 bases; unmatched junction nucleotides: 4. This CDR3 contains 13 residues. Germline V gene data show CDR1 as SNHLY and CDR2 as FYNNEI. This chain's CDR3 is CASSSGQGYGYTF. As DNA, the CDR3 is TGTGCCAGCAGCTCGGGACAGGGATATGGCTACACCTTC. Full variable domain (rest looked up from reference TRBV2 and TRBJ1-2): EPEVTQTPSHQVTQMGQEVILRCVPISNHLYFYWYRQILGQKVEFLVSFYNNEISEKSEIFDDQFSVERPDGSNFTLKIRSTKLEDSAMYFCASSSGQGYGYTFGSGTRLTVV.

This clone turned up a few times. The gene calls are TRBV2 and TRBJ1-2; TRBD1 matches at 8 bases. J was trimmed by 4 bases and V by 7 bases; bases with no gene match: 11. CDR3 size: 15 residues. The V gene's germline CDR1 is SNHLY and CDR2 FYNNEI. CDR3 protein: CASILRQGTSYGYTF. In nucleotides, the CDR3 is TGTGCCAGCATTCTCCGACAGGGGACCTCCTATGGCTACACCTTC.

This rearrangement joins TRBV7-8 to TRBJ2-1, with TRBD2 matching 11 bases. V lost 1 base to trimming and J lost 0 bases; unmatched junction nucleotides: 2. The V gene's germline CDR1 is SGHVS and CDR2 FQNEAQ. CDR3 size: 17 residues. The CDR3 DNA follows: TGTGCCAGCAGCTTAGATAGCGGGAGGGACTCCTACAATGAGCAGTTCTTC. Translating it yields CASSLDSGRDSYNEQFF.

This clone was counted only a few times. The same CDR3 arises from other DNA sequences in this sample as well. The chain joins TRBV7-9 to TRBJ1-1; D gene ambiguous. Trimming took 1 base from V and 0 from J, leaving 3 bases between them. Germline values: CDR1 SEHNR, CDR2 FQNEAQ (reference sequence). The CDR3 runs to 13 residues. CDR3 sequence (DNA): TGTGCCAGCAGCTTAGACATGAACACTGAAGCTTTCTTT. It encodes CASSLDMNTEAFF.

Note on this clone: In the same sample, other DNA sequences code for this CDR3. V usage is TRBV30 and J usage is TRBJ1-2; D not resolved. With 3 bases removed from V and 5 bases from J, the gap between germline ends came to 10 bases. Looked up from germline, CDR1 is GTSNPN and CDR2 is SVGIG (reference sequence). The CDR3 covers 12 residues. The CDR3 DNA sequence: TGTGCCTGGAGCTTAGGGAGTTATGGCTACACCTTC. This codes for CAWSLGSYGYTF. Looking up the rest from reference TRBV30 and TRBJ1-2 gives the full variable domain: SQTIHQWPATLVQPVGSPLSLECTVEGTSNPNLYWYRQAAGRGLQLLFYSVGIGQISSEVPQNLSASRPQDRQFILSSKKLLLSDSGFYLCAWSLGSYGYTFGSGTRLTVV.

There are a few counts of this clone. The rearrangement links TRBV7-2 to TRBJ1-1; 7 bases agree with TRBD1. Trimming at V came to 2 bases and at J to 2 bases, leaving 5 bases not matched to a gene. The CDR3 is made up of 15 amino acids. Per germline, CDR1 SGHTA and CDR2 FQGNSA. CDR3 protein: CASSLTGVLNTEAFF. CDR3 DNA: TGTGCCAGCAGCTTAACAGGGGTCCTAAACACTGAAGCTTTCTTT.

Only a few counts were recorded for this clone. V and J are TRBV7-2 and TRBJ2-1, with 10 bases that match TRBD2. Germline V gene sequence: CDR1 SGHTA, CDR2 FQGNSA. The CDR3 runs 15 residues. Germline trimming cut 4 bases from V and 8 bases from J; bases unmatched to any gene: 8. CDR3 amino acids: CASSWASGSGYEQFF. CDR3 sequence (DNA): TGTGCCAGCAGCTGGGCTAGCGGGAGTGGGTATGAGCAGTTCTTC. The full variable domain, in which reference TRBV7-2 and TRBJ2-1 provide the parts outside the CDR3, is GAGVSQSPSNKVTEKGKDVELRCDPISGHTALYWYRQSLGQGLEFLIYFQGNSAPDKSGLPSDRFSAERTGGSVSTLTIQRTQQEDSAVYLCASSWASGSGYEQFFGPGTRLTVL.

This clone was counted a few times. V gene TRBV14 combines with J gene TRBJ1-1, with 8 bases lining up with TRBD1. Germline V gives CDR1 SGHDN, CDR2 FVKESK. The CDR3 spans 16 residues. Unmatched junction bases numbered 5, after V lost 1 base and J lost 1 base. Written as DNA, the CDR3 is TGTGCCAGCAGCCAAGGTAGACAGGGGTGGAACACTGAAGCTTTCTTT. This gives the protein CASSQGRQGWNTEAFF.

This clone was found a few times. This chain links TRBV5-4 with TRBJ1-1, with TRBD1 identical over 8 bases. Unmatched junction bases numbered 4, after V lost 4 bases and J lost 2 bases. The CDR3 has 14 amino acids. Germline CDR1 reads SGHNT; CDR2 reads YYREEE (reference sequence). The CDR3 nucleotides are TGTGCCAGCAGCCGGGGACAGGTTAACACTGAAGCTTTCTTT. Translation gives CASSRGQVNTEAFF.

This clone has only a few counts. CDR3 DNA sequence: TGCGCCAGCAGCTTGCCGGGACAGATCTATGGCTACACCTTC. Residues: CASSLPGQIYGYTF. The chain couples TRBV5-1 to TRBJ1-2; 7 positions match TRBD1. Germline loops: CDR1 SGHRS, CDR2 YFSETQ. CDR3 length: 14 amino acids. The V segment lost 1 base and the J segment 4 bases; nucleotides outside the gene matches: 4.

This clone was counted only a few times. The chain carries TRBV7-3 and TRBJ1-5; D not resolved. Germline V gene sequence: CDR1 SGHTA, CDR2 FQGTGA. Trimming took off 3 bases at V and 0 bases at J, with 3 bases between the two ends. This CDR3 has 13 residues. The CDR3 here is CASSLSSNQPQHF. DNA for the CDR3: TGTGCCAGCAGCTTGAGTAGCAATCAGCCCCAGCATTTT.

The chain employs TRBV7-9 and TRBJ2-5; D is ambiguous. The CDR3 consists of 12 residues. V dropped 5 bases and J dropped 4 bases, with 8 bases sitting between them. Germline assignment: CDR1 SEHNR and CDR2 FQNEAQ (reference sequence). The chain's CDR3 is CASSGQRETQYF. The CDR3 DNA reads TGTGCCAGCAGCGGCCAGCGAGAGACCCAGTACTTC. Complete variable domain (other parts from reference TRBV7-9 and TRBJ2-5): DTGVSQNPRHKITKRGQNVTFRCDPISEHNRLYWYRQTLGQGPEFLTYFQNEAQLEKSRLLSDRFSAERPKGSFSTLEIQRTEQGDSAMYLCASSGQRETQYFGPGTRLLVL.

This chain joins TRBV5-4 and TRBJ2-7, with 7 bases lining up with TRBD2. V was clipped by 5 bases and J by 5 bases; unmatched bases: 13. The CDR3 is 15 residues long. The V gene's germline CDR1 is SGHNT and CDR2 YYREEE (reference sequence). The CDR3 here is CASSSRTREYHEQYF. For the CDR3, the DNA is TGTGCCAGCAGTTCGAGGACTAGAGAGTACCACGAGCAGTACTTC.

The rearrangement links TRBV19 to TRBJ1-1; D perhaps matches TRBD1 (6 bases). V was trimmed by 7 bases and J by 4 bases, leaving 13 bases between them. Looked up from germline, CDR1 is LNHDA and CDR2 is SQIVND (reference sequence). There are 13 residues in the CDR3. The CDR3 reads CASNDRGGTEAFF. The CDR3 DNA reads as TGTGCCAGTAACGATAGGGGGGGCACTGAAGCTTTCTTT.

This clone came up a few times. The chain carries TRBV6-5 and TRBJ1-3, with 8 positions matching TRBD1. CDR3 size: 15 residues. Germline V gene sequence: CDR1 MNHEY, CDR2 SVGAGI. Trimming took 7 bases from V and 4 from J; bases not matched to a gene: 9. In DNA form, the CDR3 reads TGTGCCAGCACTCCACGGGGACAGGTCGGAAACACCATATATTTT. As protein: CASTPRGQVGNTIYF.